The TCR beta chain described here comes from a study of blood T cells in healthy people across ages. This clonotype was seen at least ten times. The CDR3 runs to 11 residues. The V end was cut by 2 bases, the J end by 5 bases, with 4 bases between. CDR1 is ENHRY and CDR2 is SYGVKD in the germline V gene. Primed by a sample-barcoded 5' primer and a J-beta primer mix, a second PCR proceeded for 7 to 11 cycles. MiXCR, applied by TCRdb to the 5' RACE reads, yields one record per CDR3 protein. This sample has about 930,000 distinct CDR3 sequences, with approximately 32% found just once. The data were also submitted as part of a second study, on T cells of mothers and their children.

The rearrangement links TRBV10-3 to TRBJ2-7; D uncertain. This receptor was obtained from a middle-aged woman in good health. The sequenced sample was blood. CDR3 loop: CAISEIHEQYF. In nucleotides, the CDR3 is TGTGCCATCAGTGAGATCCACGAGCAGTACTTC.